Described below is a single TCR beta chain sequence and its context. Its target is unknown. Some clones are missing from TCRdb's copy, which holds only in-frame ones; the method was immunoSEQ multiplex PCR. Of under 150,000 clones listed, about 93% are singletons. The data originate from a study of T cell responses to AZD1222 COVID-19 vaccine. Study overall: Investigators merged groups given second doses at roughly 4 or roughly 12 weeks. Study-level points and caveats: Unmutated variant regions are reportedly the target of nearly half of TCRs that are spike-specific. Just 6 or 7 AZD1222 recipients were seropositive at baseline.

The CDR3 is 17 amino acids. V dropped 1 base and J dropped 6 bases, with 20 bases sitting between them. Germline CDR1 is SGHVS and CDR2 is FQNEAQ. The TCR originated in an adult in good health. The chain joins TRBV7-8 to TRBJ2-3; no clear D gene. The sample consisted of peripheral blood, taken on day 0 of AZD1222 vaccination. The CDR3 sequence is CASSLESRLTPSDTQYF. The CDR3 DNA follows: TGTGCCAGCAGCTTAGAGAGCAGACTGACCCCATCCGATACGCAGTATTTT.